The 2 T cell receptor beta chains below come from one sample, sequenced in a study of blood T cell repertoires in COVID-19 (dated by TCRdb to the early 2020s). The library relied on the immunoSEQ multiplex PCR assay. TCRdb re-hosts the immuneACCESS table, in-frame sequences only. Its copies lack some clones; in the studies checked, an unresolved V gene accounts for under half of them, and the cause for the rest is not known. This sample is represented by about 400,000 clones; over 85% of them were singletons. Of the sample, 1.7% is held by the ten largest clones. What was sequenced was PBMCs or T cells enriched from blood (not recorded which). These receptors were collected from a woman in her twenties or thirties who had recovered from COVID-19.

Written as DNA, the CDR3 is TGTGCCAGCTCAGTCGACAGGGGGGATGGCTACACCTTC. This translates into CASSVDRGDGYTF. The chain joins TRBV18 to TRBJ1-2, with TRBD1 matching over 9 bases. This CDR3 is built from 13 residues. The germline V gene has CDR1 KGHSH and CDR2 LQKENI. V shed 5 bases and J 6 bases; nucleotides not matched to a gene: 4.

This rearrangement joins TRBV13 to TRBJ2-2; 7 nucleotides line up with TRBD2. V shed 6 bases, J shed 0 bases, and the junction held 7 bases outside the gene matches. This CDR3 has 16 amino acids. Germline CDR1 and CDR2: PRHDT and FYEKMQ (reference sequence). This chain's CDR3 is CASSGPSGANTGELFF. The CDR3 coding sequence is TGTGCCAGCAGTGGGCCTAGCGGAGCGAACACCGGGGAGCTGTTTTTT.